This T cell receptor beta chain emerged from a study of blood T cell repertoires in COVID-19. TCRdb's table, derived via immunoSEQ multiplex PCR, lists solely in-frame clones and lacks some. The table has about 320,000 clones, about 83% seen once; the top ten hold under 2%. This CDR3 is 16 amino acids long. The V end was cut by 0 bases, the J end by 2 bases, with 14 bases between. Germline lookup yields CDR1 SGHTS and CDR2 YDEGEE. This TCR came from a woman in her 50s with acute or convalescent COVID-19. The sequencing sample was made of peripheral blood. This chain links TRBV5-8 with TRBJ1-2; no clear D. This chain's CDR3 is CASSLGQRTLNYGYTF. The CDR3 coding sequence is TGTGCCAGCAGCTTGGGTCAGCGCACCCTAAACTATGGCTACACCTTC.